The T cell receptor beta chain under discussion was sequenced for a study of technical replicates of blood from a handful of donors. Measured with immunoSEQ multiplex PCR; TCRdb has only the in-frame clones, and not every one. Of 80,000 to 95,000 clones in the sample, approximately 94% were seen once. Unmatched junction bases numbered 9, after V lost 3 bases and J lost 6 bases. Germline loops: CDR1 ENHRY, CDR2 SYGVKD. The CDR3 is 15 amino acids. This clone has only one observation. The clonotype comes from a human donor in good health. The sample taken for sequencing was T cells isolated from PBMCs. This sequence joins TRBV10-3 and TRBJ2-3; 7 positions match TRBD2. CDR3 sequence: CAISDSTSSGDTQYF. DNA for the CDR3: TGTGCCATCAGTGACTCGACTAGCTCAGGGGATACGCAGTATTTT.